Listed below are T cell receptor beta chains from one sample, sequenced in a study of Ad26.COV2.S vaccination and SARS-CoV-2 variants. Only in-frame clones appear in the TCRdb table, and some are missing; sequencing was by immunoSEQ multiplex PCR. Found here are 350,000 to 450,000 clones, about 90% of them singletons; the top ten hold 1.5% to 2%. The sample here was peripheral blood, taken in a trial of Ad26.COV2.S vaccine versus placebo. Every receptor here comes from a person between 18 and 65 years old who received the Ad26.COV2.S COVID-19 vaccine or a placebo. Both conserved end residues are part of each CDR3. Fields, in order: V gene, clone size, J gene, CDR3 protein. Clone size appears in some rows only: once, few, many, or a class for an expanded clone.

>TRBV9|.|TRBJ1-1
CASSVEEWGDTEAFF
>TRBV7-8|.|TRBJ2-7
CASSLAGSYEQYF
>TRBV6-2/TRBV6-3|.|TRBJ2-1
CASSSSGASVEQFF
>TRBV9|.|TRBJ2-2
CASSATGGAGGNTGELFF
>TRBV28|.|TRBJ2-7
CATTGTGVYEQYF
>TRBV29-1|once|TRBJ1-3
CSVATGANTIYF
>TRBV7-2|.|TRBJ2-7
CASSRPGTYEQYF
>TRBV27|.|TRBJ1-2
CASSFGGGYGYTF
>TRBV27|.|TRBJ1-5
CASSGQGGSNQPQHF
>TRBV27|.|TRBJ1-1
CASMKQGLMNTEAFF
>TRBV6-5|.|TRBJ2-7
CASSWGAGYEQYF
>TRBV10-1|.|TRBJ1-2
CASSESVSYGYTF
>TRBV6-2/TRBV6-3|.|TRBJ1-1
CASSFPRTGSRTEAFF
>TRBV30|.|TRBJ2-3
CAWNVLAQPLGDTQYF
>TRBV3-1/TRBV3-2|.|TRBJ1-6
CASSPPKGTGSPLHF